Listed here are 6 T cell receptor beta chains from one sample, sequenced in a study of CD8+ T cells in alopecia areata. RNA was extracted and reverse transcribed into cDNA as the sequencing template. Here immunoSEQ multiplex PCR was the method, and the copy in TCRdb shows in-frame clones only, minus some. This sample yields 90,000 to 120,000 clones, of which roughly 59% are seen a single time; 20% to 25% belongs to the top ten. Sequencing used CD8+ T cells sorted from blood. The receptors stem from a human donor in good health.

This clone was counted only a few times. The chain recombines TRBV5-6 with TRBJ2-7; 8 bases match TRBD1. J was trimmed by 3 bases and V by 5 bases; bases with no gene match: 4. The CDR3 sequence is 13 residues long. Germline lookup yields CDR1 SGHDT and CDR2 YYEEEE. CDR3 nucleotides: TGTGCCAGCAGAAGGACAGGGAACTACGAGCAGTACTTC. Protein sequence: CASRRTGNYEQYF.

In this sample, this clone turned up a few times. The V gene is TRBV5-1, the J gene TRBJ1-1, with unresolved D. Trimming removed 0 bases from V and 14 bases from J, with 14 bases in between. The germline V gene encodes CDR1 SGHRS and CDR2 YFSETQ. This CDR3 is built from 12 residues. This CDR3 is CASSLDPGRLFF. DNA for the CDR3: TGCGCCAGCAGCTTGGATCCGGGGAGGCTGTTCTTT. Supplemented by reference TRBV5-1 and TRBJ1-1, the full variable domain reads KAGVTQTPRYLIKTRGQQVTLSCSPISGHRSVSWYQQTPGQGLQFLFEYFSETQRNKGNFPGRFSGRQFSNSRSEMNVSTLELGDSALYLCASSLDPGRLFFGQGTRLTVV.

The V and J genes are TRBV2 and TRBJ2-1; 8 bases are shared with TRBD1. The CDR3 spans 14 residues. Per the germline V gene, CDR1 is SNHLY and CDR2 is FYNNEI. V was pared by 5 bases and J by 8 bases, with 8 bases of the junction left unmatched. In nucleotides, the CDR3 is TGTGCCAGCAGTAGTTACAGGGGGATGGATGAGCAGTTCTTC. This codes for CASSSYRGMDEQFF.

V is TRBV5-4 and J is TRBJ1-2; D remains ambiguous. The germline gives CDR1 SGHNT, CDR2 YYREEE (reference sequence). The CDR3 is made up of 13 amino acids. V was pared by 0 bases and J by 4 bases, with 7 bases between. The CDR3 DNA follows: TGTGCCAGCAGCTTGGATGGCCCCTATGGCTACACCTTC. Translated: CASSLDGPYGYTF. Full variable domain (missing parts from reference TRBV5-4 and TRBJ1-2): ETGVTQSPTHLIKTRGQQVTLRCSSQSGHNTVSWYQQALGQGPQFIFQYYREEENGRGNFPPRFSGLQFPNYSSELNVNALELDDSALYLCASSLDGPYGYTFGSGTRLTVV.

Points on this clone: Relative to the germline gene, one junction end is altered; a read error may explain this. The chain is built from TRBV5-4 and TRBJ2-7; 10 nucleotides agree with TRBD1. The germline V gene encodes CDR1 SGHNT and CDR2 YYREEE (reference sequence). The CDR3 sequence is 16 residues long. CDR3 bases: TGCGCCAGCAGCCAGAGGGACAGGGGTGGATTGTACGAGCAGTACTTC. Translating it yields CASSQRDRGGLYEQYF.

The chain has TRBV2 and TRBJ1-3; the D is unclear. The germline V gene encodes CDR1 SNHLY and CDR2 FYNNEI. This CDR3 contains 15 residues. Trimming took off 3 bases at V and 0 bases at J, with 9 bases between the two ends. The CDR3 protein is CASSDSSPSGNTIYF. CDR3 sequence (DNA): TGTGCCAGCAGTGACTCGAGTCCCTCTGGAAACACCATATATTTT.